A single sample gave rise to the 32 T cell receptor beta chains below, sequenced in a study of CD8+CD57+ T cells in acquired aplastic anemia (dated by TCRdb to between 2018 and 2020). The sample was run on an Illumina HiSeq 2000. Profiling of TCR beta VDJ combinations and CDR3 sequences used genomic DNA as the template. Starting from the raw public reads, TCRdb applied fastp trimming at Q25, assembled clones with MiXCR and retained in-frame beta chains. Here each entry gathers all rows of one CDR3 protein and keeps the most common genes and DNA. In this sample the table shows more than 45,000 distinct CDR3 sequences, around two thirds of which occur a single time. The leading ten clones occupy roughly 34% of the sample. Material: sorted CD4+, CD8+, or CD8+CD57+ T cells (not recorded which) from PBMCs. These receptors were collected from a human donor in good health, serving as a control.

This clonotype was found many times. The chain employs TRBV13 and TRBJ1-1; D is unclear. The CDR3 sequence is 15 residues long. The germline gives CDR1 PRHDT, CDR2 FYEKMQ (reference sequence). Trimming stripped 5 bases from V and 5 bases from J, with 18 bases between. CDR3 DNA sequence: TGTGCCAGCAGCCCCCCGGATGGGGAGGGAACTGAAGCTTTCTTT. This encodes CASSPPDGEGTEAFF.

The V gene is TRBV11-1, the J gene TRBJ1-5; the D gene is possibly TRBD1 (5 bases). The CDR3 loop spans 17 amino acids. Trimming cost V 4 bases and J 0 bases, with 16 bases left between them. CDR1 and CDR2 from the germline V gene are SGHAT and FQDESV (reference sequence). The CDR3 protein is CASSSSGGRNSNQPQHF. As DNA, the CDR3 is TGTGCCAGCAGCTCCTCGGGGGGGAGGAATAGCAATCAGCCCCAGCATTTT.

The V call is TRBV10-3, the J call TRBJ1-2, with 12 bases aligning to TRBD1. The CDR3 length is 15 residues. Looked up from germline, CDR1 is ENHRY and CDR2 is SYGVKD. With 4 bases clipped from V and 4 bases from J, the junction kept 4 bases outside the gene matches. The CDR3 protein is CAISAGQGALYGYTF. CDR3 coding DNA: TGTGCCATCAGTGCGGGACAGGGGGCTCTCTATGGCTACACCTTC.

This clonotype occurred many times. V and J are TRBV28 and TRBJ2-1; 9 nucleotides match TRBD2. Germline values: CDR1 MDHEN, CDR2 SYDVKM. This CDR3 has 14 amino acids. V was pared by 2 bases and J by 8 bases, with 4 bases of the junction left unmatched. CDR3 in DNA: TGTGCCAGCAGTTTAATAGCGGGAGCCCATGAGCAGTTCTTC. It yields the protein CASSLIAGAHEQFF. Together with reference TRBV28 and TRBJ2-1, the CDR3 gives the full variable domain: DVKVTQSSRYLVKRTGEKVFLECVQDMDHENMFWYRQDPGLGLRLIYFSYDVKMKEKGDIPEGYSVSREKKERFSLILESASTNQTSMYLCASSLIAGAHEQFFGPGTRLTVL.

The genes are TRBV19 and TRBJ2-1; the D gene is possibly TRBD1 (5 bases). With 3 bases removed from V and 2 bases from J, the gap between germline ends came to 14 bases. The CDR3 is 16 residues long. From germline, CDR1 is LNHDA and CDR2 SQIVND (reference sequence). The CDR3 region is CASSIAKKGPYNEQFF. The CDR3 nucleotides are TGTGCCAGTAGTATCGCCAAGAAGGGGCCCTACAATGAGCAGTTCTTC.

This clonotype was counted a single time. The rearrangement uses TRBV2 and TRBJ1-3, with 7 nucleotides matching TRBD1. The germline V gene has CDR1 SNHLY and CDR2 FYNNEI. The V and J ends lost 8 bases and 4 bases, in that order; junction bases with no gene match: 8. This CDR3 is built from 14 residues. The CDR3 loop reads CASGSLGQGNTIYF. CDR3 nucleotide sequence: TGTGCCAGCGGAAGCCTGGGACAGGGAAACACCATATATTTT.

Sample share makes this clonotype medium-sized. The chain couples TRBV24-1 to TRBJ2-1, with D hard to call. The CDR3 is 12 amino acids. The germline V gene encodes CDR1 KGHDR and CDR2 SFDVKD. The V end lost 10 bases, the J end lost 3 bases, and 9 bases lay between the germline ends. This CDR3 reads CATRDGYNEQFF. CDR3 nucleotides: TGTGCCACTCGCGACGGCTACAATGAGCAGTTCTTC.

This clonotype has only a few counts. The rearrangement uses TRBV19 and TRBJ1-1, with D unresolved. V was shortened by 7 bases and J by 4 bases, with 10 bases between the two germline ends. CDR1 and CDR2 (germline): LNHDA, SQIVND (reference sequence). The length of the CDR3 is 12 residues. The DNA for the CDR3 is TGTGCCAGTATAAATCCCTCCACTGAAGCTTTCTTT. This codes for CASINPSTEAFF.

The chain employs TRBV7-9 and TRBJ1-2; D not certain. CDR1 is SEHNR and CDR2 is FQNEAQ in the germline V gene (reference sequence). Trimming took 2 bases from V and 10 from J, leaving 14 bases between them. The CDR3 has 13 residues. For the CDR3, the DNA is TGTGCCAGCAGCTTATTAAGGAGTGAGCACTACACCTTC. This gives the protein CASSLLRSEHYTF. The full variable domain, completed using reference TRBV7-9 and TRBJ1-2, is DTGVSQNPRHKITKRGQNVTFRCDPISEHNRLYWYRQTLGQGPEFLTYFQNEAQLEKSRLLSDRFSAERPKGSFSTLEIQRTEQGDSAMYLCASSLLRSEHYTFGSGTRLTVV.

The V gene is TRBV25-1, the J gene TRBJ1-1; D is undetermined. This CDR3 is built from 13 residues. The V gene's germline CDR1 is MGHDK and CDR2 SYGVNS. The V end was cut by 3 bases, the J end by 1 base, with 6 bases between. The CDR3, as DNA: TGTGCCAGCAGTGATATGGGGAACACTGAAGCTTTCTTT. Protein product: CASSDMGNTEAFF.

This clonotype was detected a few times. This sequence joins TRBV10-3 and TRBJ2-7; D is unresolved. Germline V gene sequence: CDR1 ENHRY, CDR2 SYGVKD. Between the trimmed V and J ends, which lost 3 bases and 4 bases, there was a span of 10 bases. The length of the CDR3 is 13 residues. CDR3 DNA sequence: TGTGCCATCAGTGACTTGGCTTCATACGAGCAGTACTTC. Translated: CAISDLASYEQYF.

V usage is TRBV4-1 and J usage is TRBJ2-7; 11 bases are a match to TRBD2. V lost 4 bases and J lost 3; bases outside the gene matches: 2. The CDR3 totals 14 residues. Per the germline V gene, CDR1 is MGHRA and CDR2 is YSYEKL. The CDR3, as DNA: TGCGCCAGCAGCCGACTAGCGGGGAACTACGAGCAGTACTTC. Translated: CASSRLAGNYEQYF.

The chain recombines TRBV2 with TRBJ2-7; 10 nucleotides agree with TRBD1. Per germline, CDR1 SNHLY and CDR2 FYNNEI. The CDR3 has 14 amino acids. The V gene end was trimmed by 8 bases and the J gene end by 2 bases; junction bases not matched to a gene: 6. DNA of the CDR3: TGTGCCAGCGAGACCGGGACAGGGGCCTACGAGCAGTACTTC. This sequence encodes CASETGTGAYEQYF.

The chain recombines TRBV2 with TRBJ1-2, with 8 bases lining up with TRBD1. CDR1 SNHLY and CDR2 FYNNEI come from the germline V gene. This CDR3 has 13 amino acids. With 5 bases clipped from V and 4 bases from J, the junction kept 3 bases outside the gene matches. CDR3 sequence: CASSHGQGYGYTF. The DNA of the CDR3 is TGTGCCAGCAGTCATGGACAGGGCTATGGCTACACCTTC.

Comments on this clonotype: Since the CDR3 does not end with the conserved phenylalanine or tryptophan, this likely comes from a read error. The chain links TRBV5-5 to TRBJ2-7; 7 positions agree with TRBD2. The CDR3 extends over 14 amino acids. The germline V gene has CDR1 SGHKS and CDR2 YYEKEE (reference sequence). The CDR3 is CPSSLASGNYEQYL. The DNA of the CDR3 is TGTCCCAGCAGCTTGGCTAGCGGTAACTACGAGCAGTACCTC.

The gene calls are TRBV29-1 and TRBJ2-3; D gene unclear. V was trimmed by 7 bases and J by 3 bases, leaving 17 bases between them. CDR1 is SQVTM and CDR2 is ANQGSEA in the germline V gene. The CDR3 is 14 amino acids. For the CDR3, the DNA is TGCAGCGGAGAAGGTTGGCAAGGAACAGATACGCAGTATTTT. Residues: CSGEGWQGTDTQYF.

This chain connects TRBV25-1 to TRBJ1-1; D is ambiguous. V lost 6 bases and J 4 bases, leaving 18 bases between the germline ends. Per the germline V gene, CDR1 is MGHDK and CDR2 is SYGVNS. The CDR3 spans 15 residues. CDR3 coding DNA: TGTGCCAGCAGCGTAGGACCGGGAAGAGTCACTGAAGCTTTCTTT. This sequence encodes CASSVGPGRVTEAFF.

The count of this clonotype is one. A junction end diverges from the germline sequence, so it may reflect a read error. The chain carries TRBV20-1 and TRBJ1-2; D ambiguous. Germline lookup yields CDR1 DFQATT and CDR2 SNEGSKA (reference sequence). The CDR3 extends over 12 amino acids. CDR3 protein: CSARDILYGYTF. Here the CDR3 DNA reads TGCAGTGCCAGAGACATACTCTATGGCTACACCTTC.

V is TRBV11-2 and J is TRBJ2-1; TRBD2 matches 15 bases. Per the germline V gene, CDR1 is SGHAT and CDR2 is FQNNGV. The CDR3 totals 17 residues. Trimming at V came to 0 bases and at J to 8 bases, leaving 5 bases not matched to a gene. As DNA, the CDR3 is TGTGCCAGCAGCTTAGAGAGGACTAGCGGGGGGGCCTATGAGCAGTTCTTC. This sequence encodes CASSLERTSGGAYEQFF.

This chain joins TRBV10-3 and TRBJ2-2; 8 nucleotides agree with TRBD2. Trimming cost V 0 bases and J 11 bases; bases outside gene matches: 2. CDR1 and CDR2 from the germline V gene are ENHRY and SYGVKD. The CDR3 consists of 13 residues. The CDR3 DNA sequence: TGTGCCATCAGTGAGTCTAGCGGGAATGAGCTGTTTTTT. As protein: CAISESSGNELFF.

The rearrangement links TRBV12-3 or TRBV12-4 to TRBJ1-6; no definite D call. The V end was cut by 10 bases, the J end by 3 bases, with 10 bases between. There are 13 residues in the CDR3. The CDR3 sequence is CATRQNYNSPLHF. The CDR3 nucleotides read TGTGCCACCCGACAAAACTATAATTCACCCCTCCACTTT.

The chain recombines TRBV29-1 with TRBJ1-2; D call uncertain. In germline, CDR1 is SQVTM, CDR2 ANQGSEA. This CDR3 spans 12 amino acids. Trimming took off 6 bases at V and 0 bases at J, with 8 bases between the two ends. The CDR3 region has the DNA TGCAGCGTCCCCGACCCTAACTATGGCTACACCTTC. This translates into CSVPDPNYGYTF. The variable domain in full, with the rest retrieved from reference TRBV29-1 and TRBJ1-2, is SAVISQKPSRDICQRGTSLTIQCQVDSQVTMMFWYRQQPGQSLTLIATANQGSEATYESGFVIDKFPISRPNLTFSTLTVSNMSPEDSSIYLCSVPDPNYGYTFGSGTRLTVV.

CDR3 in amino acids: CASRGAAGEQYF. DNA for the CDR3: TGTGCCAGCAGGGGCGCAGCGGGGGAGCAGTACTTC. The chain couples TRBV25-1 to TRBJ2-7; 7 bases line up with TRBD2. The V gene end was trimmed by 6 bases and the J gene end by 7 bases; junction bases not matched to a gene: 6. Germline CDR1 MGHDK, CDR2 SYGVNS. The CDR3 runs to 12 residues.

The chain has TRBV29-1 and TRBJ1-1; the D is unclear. The germline V gene has CDR1 SQVTM and CDR2 ANQGSEA. V shed 4 bases and J shed 6 bases, with 9 bases lying between them. This CDR3 is built from 11 residues. In DNA form, the CDR3 reads TGCAGCGTTGCCGGCGCAGCTGAAGCTTTCTTT. Encoded protein: CSVAGAAEAFF.

This clonotype has only a few counts. The V gene is TRBV5-5, the J gene TRBJ2-7, with D possibly TRBD1 on 6 matching bases. The CDR3 runs to 14 residues. Trimming removed 4 bases from V and 2 bases from J, with 13 bases in between. From germline, CDR1 is SGHKS and CDR2 YYEKEE (reference sequence). CDR3 nucleotide sequence: TGTGCCAGCAGCGGGTTTGCAGGGGCCTACGAGCAGTACTTC. It codes for CASSGFAGAYEQYF.

This clonotype was recorded only once. This chain uses TRBV7-2 with TRBJ2-7; no firm D call. The CDR3 is made up of 12 amino acids. In germline, CDR1 is SGHTA, CDR2 FQGNSA. V dropped 3 bases and J dropped 5 bases, with 8 bases sitting between them. The CDR3 sequence: CASSLSLDEQYF. CDR3 bases: TGTGCCAGCAGCTTGTCCCTTGACGAGCAGTACTTC. Full variable domain (missing parts from reference TRBV7-2 and TRBJ2-7): GAGVSQSPSNKVTEKGKDVELRCDPISGHTALYWYRQSLGQGLEFLIYFQGNSAPDKSGLPSDRFSAERTGGSVSTLTIQRTQQEDSAVYLCASSLSLDEQYFGPGTRLTVT.

This clonotype was counted only a few times. A much more abundant neighbour one base away suggests this may be a read error. The V gene is TRBV28, the J gene TRBJ2-1, with TRBD1 matching 8 bases. J was trimmed by 7 bases and V by 9 bases; bases with no gene match: 11. This CDR3 is built from 14 residues. The germline CDR1 and CDR2 sequences are MDHEN and SYDVKM. The DNA of the CDR3 is TGTGCCAGAAGCCTGACAGGGGTGGGAAATGAGCAGTTCTTC. Protein product: CARSLTGVGNEQFF.

The gene calls are TRBV7-2 and TRBJ1-2, with D uncertain. The CDR3 consists of 14 residues. CDR1 is SGHTA, CDR2 FQGNSA, per germline. Trimming left V 2 bases short and J 5 bases short, with 12 bases between. The CDR3 DNA sequence: TGTGCCAGCAGCTTAAACCGAGACCTTTATGGCTACACCTTC. This sequence encodes CASSLNRDLYGYTF.

This clonotype was counted between two and nine times. The chain carries TRBV2 and TRBJ2-1; 7 bases agree with TRBD1. Germline trimming cut 5 bases from V and 3 bases from J; bases unmatched to any gene: 1. Per the germline V gene, CDR1 is SNHLY and CDR2 is FYNNEI. CDR3 length: 13 residues. The CDR3: CASSRQGYNEQFF. CDR3 DNA: TGTGCCAGCAGTAGACAGGGCTACAATGAGCAGTTCTTC.

With respect to this clonotype: A read error may produce the germline difference seen at one junction end. The chain employs TRBV2 and TRBJ1-6, with 7 positions matching TRBD1. Per the germline V gene, CDR1 is SNHLY and CDR2 is FYNNEI. The CDR3 is 14 amino acids. The CDR3 sequence: CASSEDRDNSPLHF. The DNA for the CDR3 is TGTGCCAGCAGCGAAGACAGGGATAATTCACCCCTCCACTTT. Looking up the rest from reference TRBV2 and TRBJ1-6 gives the full variable domain: EPEVTQTPSHQVTQMGQEVILRCVPISNHLYFYWYRQILGQKVEFLVSFYNNEISEKSEIFDDQFSVERPDGSNFTLKIRSTKLEDSAMYFCASSEDRDNSPLHFGNGTRLTVT.

The CDR3 region is CASTGFWSKDTEAFF. CDR3 coding DNA: TGTGCCAGTACGGGGTTTTGGAGTAAGGACACTGAAGCTTTCTTT. The chain uses TRBV19 and TRBJ1-1; D is ambiguous. Looked up from germline, CDR1 is LNHDA and CDR2 is SQIVND (reference sequence). This CDR3 comprises 15 residues. V was trimmed by 7 bases and J by 3 bases, leaving 18 bases between them. The full variable domain, its missing parts supplied by reference TRBV19 and TRBJ1-1, is DGGITQSPKYLFRKEGQNVTLSCEQNLNHDAMYWYRQDPGQGLRLIYYSQIVNDFQKGDIAEGYSVSREKKESFPLTVTSAQKNPTAFYLCASTGFWSKDTEAFFGQGTRLTVV.

The chain recombines TRBV9 with TRBJ2-5; 7 nucleotides match TRBD1. The CDR3 runs to 14 residues. CDR1 and CDR2 (germline): SGDLS, YYNGEE. V trimming: 0 bases; J trimming: 3 bases; junction bases outside the gene matches: 2. CDR3 protein: CASSVGDREETQYF. The CDR3 DNA is TGTGCCAGCAGCGTAGGGGACAGAGAAGAGACCCAGTACTTC.